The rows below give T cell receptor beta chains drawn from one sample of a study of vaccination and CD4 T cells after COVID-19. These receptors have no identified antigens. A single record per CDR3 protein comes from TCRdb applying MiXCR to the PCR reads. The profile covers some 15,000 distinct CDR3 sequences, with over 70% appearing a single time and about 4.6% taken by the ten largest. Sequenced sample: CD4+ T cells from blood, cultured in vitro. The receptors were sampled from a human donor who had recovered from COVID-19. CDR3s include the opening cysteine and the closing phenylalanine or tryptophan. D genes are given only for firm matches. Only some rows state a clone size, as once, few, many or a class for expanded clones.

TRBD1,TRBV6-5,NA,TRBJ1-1,CASSFPGQLTEAFF,TGTGCCAGCAGTTTTCCGGGACAGCTAACCGAAGCTTTCTTT
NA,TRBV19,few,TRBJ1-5,CASSVPYQPQHF,TGTGCCAGTAGCGTGCCGTATCAGCCCCAGCATTTT
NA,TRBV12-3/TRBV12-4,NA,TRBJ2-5,CASSFEGTQYF,TGTGCCAGCAGTTTTGAGGGGACCCAGTACTTC
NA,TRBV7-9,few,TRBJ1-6,CASSSGLPLHF,TGTGCCAGCAGCTCCGGCCTGCCCCTCCACTTT
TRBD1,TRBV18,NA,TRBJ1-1,CASSLPGQGAADTEAFF,TGTGCCAGCTCACTACCGGGACAGGGGGCGGCGGACACTGAAGCTTTCTTT
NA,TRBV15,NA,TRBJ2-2,CATSSQWGTGELFF,TGTGCCACCAGCAGTCAATGGGGCACCGGGGAGCTGTTTTTT
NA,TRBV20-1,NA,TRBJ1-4,CSADSHPWDGLDEKLFF,TGCAGTGCTGACAGCCACCCGTGGGATGGATTAGATGAAAAACTGTTTTTT
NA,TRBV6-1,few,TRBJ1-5,CASSEPGKGNQPQHF,TGTGCCAGCAGTGAACCGGGCAAAGGCAATCAGCCCCAGCATTTT
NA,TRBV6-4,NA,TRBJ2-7,CAAPPSVVGGEQYF,TGTGCCGCCCCCCCATCAGTGGTGGGAGGCGAGCAGTACTTC
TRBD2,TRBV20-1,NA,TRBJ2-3,CSAQPSSGRWDTQYF,TGCAGTGCGCAACCCTCTAGCGGGAGATGGGATACGCAGTATTTT
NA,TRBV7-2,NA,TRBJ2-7,CASSFSYEQYF,TGTGCCAGCAGCTTTTCCTACGAGCAGTACTTC
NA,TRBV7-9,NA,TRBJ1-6,CASSDFLGLRPLHF,TGTGCCAGCAGCGATTTCTTGGGGCTGAGACCCCTCCACTTT
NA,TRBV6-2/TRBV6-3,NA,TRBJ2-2,CASTLRRKSNTGELFF,TGTGCCAGCACCCTCCGGAGGAAATCCAACACCGGGGAGCTGTTTTTT
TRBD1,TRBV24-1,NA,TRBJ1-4,CATSDPGDRGYEKLFF,TGTGCCACCAGTGATCCGGGTGACAGGGGGTATGAAAAACTGTTTTTT
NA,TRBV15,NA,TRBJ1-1,CATSRSGTGSIRVEAFF,TGTGCCACCAGCAGATCAGGGACGGGCAGCATAAGAGTCGAAGCTTTCTTT
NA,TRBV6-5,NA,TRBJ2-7,CASSYWGTSYEQYF,TGTGCCAGCAGTTATTGGGGCACCTCCTACGAGCAGTACTTC
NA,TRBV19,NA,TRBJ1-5,CASTRDSNQPQHF,TGTGCCAGTACGCGGGATAGCAATCAGCCCCAGCATTTT
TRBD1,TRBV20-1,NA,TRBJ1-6,CSAEGAGLVPLHF,TGCAGTGCCGAGGGGGCAGGATTAGTACCCCTCCACTTT
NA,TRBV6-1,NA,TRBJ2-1,CASSDQTPGRDEQFF,TGTGCCAGCAGTGATCAGACCCCTGGCAGGGATGAGCAGTTCTTC
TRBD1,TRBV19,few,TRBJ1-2,CASSTSTGTGFGYTF,TGTGCCAGTAGTACATCTACCGGGACAGGGTTTGGCTACACCTTC
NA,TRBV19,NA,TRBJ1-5,CASTKQVLGPQHF,TGTGCCAGTACGAAACAGGTCTTAGGGCCCCAGCATTTT
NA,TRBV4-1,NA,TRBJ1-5,CASSQGGFTGSVIQPQHF,TGCGCCAGCAGCCAAGGGGGGTTTACTGGGTCTGTAATCCAGCCCCAGCATTTT
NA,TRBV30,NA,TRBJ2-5,CAWSVGEETQYF,TGTGCCTGGAGTGTCGGTGAGGAGACCCAGTACTTC
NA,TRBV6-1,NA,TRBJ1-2,CAAAGQRIYGYTF,TGTGCCGCAGCGGGGCAGCGAATCTATGGCTACACCTTC
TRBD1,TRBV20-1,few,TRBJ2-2,CSAKRQGKMAGELFF,TGCAGTGCTAAACGACAGGGAAAGATGGCCGGGGAGCTGTTTTTT
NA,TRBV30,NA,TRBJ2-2,CAWSVLARYGELFF,TGTGCCTGGAGTGTTCTAGCCCGATACGGGGAGCTGTTTTTT
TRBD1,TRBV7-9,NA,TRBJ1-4,CASSRTGVRGTNEKLFF,TGTGCCAGCAGCAGGACAGGGGTGAGGGGAACTAATGAAAAACTGTTTTTT
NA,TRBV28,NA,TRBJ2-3,CASSRPGVSTDTQYF,TGTGCCAGCAGCCGGCCGGGGGTTAGCACAGATACGCAGTATTTT
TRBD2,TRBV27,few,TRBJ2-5,CASSGSGRLPETQYF,TGTGCCAGCAGTGGTAGCGGGAGACTCCCAGAGACCCAGTACTTC